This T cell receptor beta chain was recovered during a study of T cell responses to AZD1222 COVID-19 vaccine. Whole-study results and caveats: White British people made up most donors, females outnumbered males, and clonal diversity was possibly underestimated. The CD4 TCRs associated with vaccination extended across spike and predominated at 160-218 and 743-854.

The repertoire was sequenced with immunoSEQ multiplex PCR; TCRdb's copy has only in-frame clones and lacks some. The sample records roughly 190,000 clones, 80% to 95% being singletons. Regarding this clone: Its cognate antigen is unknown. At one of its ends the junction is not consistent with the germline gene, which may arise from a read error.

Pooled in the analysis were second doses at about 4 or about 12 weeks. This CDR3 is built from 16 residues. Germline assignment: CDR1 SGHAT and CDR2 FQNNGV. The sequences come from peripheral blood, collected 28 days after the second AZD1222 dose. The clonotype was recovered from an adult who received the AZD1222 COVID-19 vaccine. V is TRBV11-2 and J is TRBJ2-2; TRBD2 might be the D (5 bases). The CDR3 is CASSLGWRANTGELFF. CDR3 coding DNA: TGTGCCAGCAGCTTAGGGTGGCGGGCGAATACCGGGGAGCTGTTTTTT.